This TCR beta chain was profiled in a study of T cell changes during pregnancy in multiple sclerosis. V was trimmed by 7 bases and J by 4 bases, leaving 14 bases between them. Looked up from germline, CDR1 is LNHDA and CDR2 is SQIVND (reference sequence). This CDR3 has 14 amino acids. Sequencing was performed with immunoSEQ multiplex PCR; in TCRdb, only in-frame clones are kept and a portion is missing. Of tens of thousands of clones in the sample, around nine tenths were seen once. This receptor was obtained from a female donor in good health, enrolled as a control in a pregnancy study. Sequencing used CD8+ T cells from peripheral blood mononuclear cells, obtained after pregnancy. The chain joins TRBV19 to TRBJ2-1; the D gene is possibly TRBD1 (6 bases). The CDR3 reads CASNRDTAYNEQFF. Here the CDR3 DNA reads TGTGCCAGTAACAGGGACACGGCTTACAATGAGCAGTTCTTC.